This T cell receptor beta chain was sequenced in a study of T cells in Graves' hyperthyroidism and ophthalmopathy. There were TCR beta CDR3 regions amplified from RNA transcripts. With the HTBI primer set, the TCR CDR3 went through a first round of RT-PCR. MiXCR, run by TCRdb on the multiplex PCR reads, gives a single entry per CDR3 protein. The data show 300,000 to 350,000 distinct CDR3 sequences, 20% to 25% seen once. Germline assignment: CDR1 LGHDT and CDR2 YNNKEL (reference sequence). The CDR3 is 15 amino acids. The V and J ends lost 1 base and 7 bases respectively, with 11 bases between them. This clonotype was recorded at least ten times.

Sample: blood. The V and J genes are TRBV3-1 and TRBJ1-6, with a tentative D call TRBD1 (5 bases). The receptor was isolated from a woman aged 45-65 years with Graves' hyperthyroidism. The CDR3 DNA is TGTGCCAGCAGCCAAGGGTCAGGGATCAATTCACCCCTCCACTTT. Translated, it gives CASSQGSGINSPLHF.